The 21 T cell receptor beta chains in this list originate from one sample, sequenced in a study of early T cells in non-severe SARS-CoV-2 infection. TCRdb ran MiXCR on the 5' RACE reads and lists one entry per CDR3 protein. Here the sample spans 87,000 or so distinct CDR3 sequences, around 12% being singletons. Sequences were obtained from whole blood. Receptors originate from an adult who was a healthcare worker with PCR-confirmed SARS-CoV-2 infection or an uninfected control (not recorded which).

The gene calls are TRBV9 and TRBJ1-6; D is undetermined. Deletions cut 4 bases from V and 3 bases from J, with 11 bases between. The CDR3 loop spans 15 amino acids. Germline V lookup: CDR1 SGDLS, CDR2 YYNGEE. CDR3 sequence (DNA): TGTGCCAGCAGCCCCCCCGGGGTCTATAATTCACCCCTCCACTTT. It encodes CASSPPGVYNSPLHF. The entire variable domain, with the rest obtained from reference TRBV9 and TRBJ1-6, is as follows: DSGVTQTPKHLITATGQRVTLRCSPRSGDLSVYWYQQSLDQGLQFLIQYYNGEERAKGNILERFSAQQFPDLHSELNLSSLELGDSALYFCASSPPGVYNSPLHFGNGTRLTVT.

This clonotype was observed many times. The CDR3, as DNA: TGTGCCAGCAGTTCCCGGGACTCGGAGCAGTTCTTC. Translated, it gives CASSSRDSEQFF. The V call is TRBV7-6, the J call TRBJ2-1; D is perhaps TRBD2 (6 bases). V was cut by 6 bases and J by 10 bases, with 13 bases left in between. CDR3 size: 12 residues. Per germline, CDR1 SGHVS and CDR2 FNYEAQ.

This clonotype was seen repeatedly, ten times or more. The rearrangement joins TRBV20-1 to TRBJ1-5; a weak D match, TRBD1 (6 bases). Trimming left V 0 bases short and J 7 bases short, with 13 bases between. The germline V gene encodes CDR1 DFQATT and CDR2 SNEGSKA (reference sequence). CDR3 length: 14 amino acids. The CDR3 coding sequence is TGCAGTGCTAGAGAGGCAGGGGTTTTCCAGCCCCAGCATTTT. Translation: CSAREAGVFQPQHF.

The chain joins TRBV20-1 to TRBJ2-5, with TRBD2 identical over 12 bases. This CDR3 region has 15 residues. Germline loops: CDR1 DFQATT, CDR2 SNEGSKA (reference sequence). Trimming took 0 bases from V and 4 from J; bases not matched to a gene: 3. The CDR3: CSARDWGLAGETQYF. DNA for the CDR3: TGCAGTGCTAGAGACTGGGGACTAGCGGGAGAGACCCAGTACTTC.

This clonotype was recorded at least ten times. CDR3 bases: TGTGCCAGCAGTATAGCAAGCGAGCAGTACTTC. This sequence encodes CASSIASEQYF. This chain connects TRBV7-2 to TRBJ2-7; the D is unclear. This CDR3 is built from 11 residues. V dropped 6 bases and J dropped 6 bases, with 9 bases sitting between them. The germline V gene has CDR1 SGHTA and CDR2 FQGNSA.

The rearrangement links TRBV27 to TRBJ1-2, with 9 positions matching TRBD1. The CDR3 loop spans 14 amino acids. With V trimmed by 8 bases and J by 5 bases, 9 bases remained unmatched. Germline lookup yields CDR1 MNHEY and CDR2 SMNVEV (reference sequence). The chain's CDR3 is CASHSEGTGYGYTF. In DNA form, the CDR3 reads TGTGCCAGCCACTCGGAGGGGACAGGGTATGGCTACACCTTC.

This clonotype was detected ten times or more. The rearrangement joins TRBV11-3 to TRBJ1-1, with D uncertain. In germline, CDR1 is SGHNT, CDR2 YENEEA. This CDR3 has 13 residues. The ends were cut back, 3 bases at V and 7 bases at J, with 12 bases in the middle. CDR3 bases: TGTGCCAGCAGCTTTGCACCGGGCTATGAAGCTTTCTTT. Protein: CASSFAPGYEAFF.

J is TRBJ1-2 and V is TRBV7-2; 8 bases are shared with TRBD1. Germline CDR1 and CDR2: SGHTA and FQGNSA. This CDR3 region has 16 residues. Unmatched junction bases numbered 13, after V lost 3 bases and J lost 7 bases. Here the CDR3 reads CASSLGGQGASRGYTF. For the CDR3, the DNA is TGTGCCAGCAGCTTGGGAGGACAGGGCGCCTCCCGTGGCTACACCTTC.

Only a few counts were recorded for this clonotype. The chain couples TRBV24-1 to TRBJ2-5; no firm D call. Germline-derived CDR1 and CDR2 are KGHDR and SFDVKD. Trimming pared 1 base from V and 7 bases from J, leaving 9 bases between. This CDR3 is 13 amino acids long. CDR3 DNA: TGTGCCACCAGTGATTTCACTCGGCGGACCCAGTACTTC. Translating it yields CATSDFTRRTQYF.

This clonotype was counted ten times or more. The DNA of the CDR3 is TGTGCCAGCAGCTTAGACCCGGTTTACCAGCCCCAGCATTTT. Amino acids: CASSLDPVYQPQHF. The chain recombines TRBV7-2 with TRBJ1-5, with unresolved D. The germline V gene encodes CDR1 SGHTA and CDR2 FQGNSA. The CDR3 spans 14 residues. The V end lost 1 base, the J end lost 7 bases, and 11 bases lay between the germline ends.

This clonotype has a count of ten or more. The chain recombines TRBV5-1 with TRBJ2-2; D is uncertain. Germline V gene sequence: CDR1 SGHRS, CDR2 YFSETQ. Trimming took off 2 bases at V and 4 bases at J, with 6 bases between the two ends. This CDR3 has 13 amino acids. DNA for the CDR3: TGCGCCAGCAGCTTCCTGGTCACCGGGGAGCTGTTTTTT. It translates to CASSFLVTGELFF.

This clonotype has at least ten counts. Here the CDR3 reads CASSIPGAHNEQFF. The CDR3 DNA sequence: TGTGCCAGTAGTATTCCGGGAGCCCACAATGAGCAGTTCTTC. V is TRBV19 and J is TRBJ2-1; TRBD2 is a possible D gene (6 bases). Germline CDR1 and CDR2: LNHDA and SQIVND (reference sequence). Between the trimmed V and J ends, which lost 3 bases and 5 bases, there was a span of 11 bases. The CDR3 has 14 residues.

This clonotype was counted many times. The chain combines TRBV18 with TRBJ2-5; D gene ambiguous. Germline V lookup: CDR1 KGHSH, CDR2 LQKENI. V gave up 3 bases and J gave up 4 bases, with 9 bases separating them. This CDR3 has 13 residues. CDR3 coding DNA: TGTGCCAGCTCACCGGCCAGCCGAGAGACCCAGTACTTC. This codes for CASSPASRETQYF. Using reference TRBV18 and TRBJ2-5 for the parts outside the CDR3, the full variable domain is NAGVMQNPRHLVRRRGQEARLRCSPMKGHSHVYWYRQLPEEGLKFMVYLQKENIIDESGMPKERFSAEFPKEGPSILRIQQVVRGDSAAYFCASSPASRETQYFGPGTRLLVL.

The V gene is TRBV12-3 or TRBV12-4, the J gene TRBJ2-1, with D tentatively TRBD2 (5 bases). This CDR3 contains 14 residues. The ends were cut back, 4 bases at V and 5 bases at J, with 12 bases in the middle. The CDR3 DNA follows: TGTGCCAGCAGTTCCCAGCGGATAAACAATGAGCAGTTCTTC. This codes for CASSSQRINNEQFF.

This clonotype was counted a few times. The V and J genes are TRBV5-6 and TRBJ1-5; D perhaps matches TRBD1 (6 bases). The CDR3 length is 14 residues. V lost 4 bases, J lost 5 bases, and 13 bases lay in between. From germline, CDR1 is SGHDT and CDR2 YYEEEE. The CDR3 loop is CASSLRDKYQPQHF. The CDR3 DNA sequence: TGTGCCAGCAGCCTCCGGGACAAGTATCAGCCCCAGCATTTT.

There are a few counts of this clonotype. The CDR3 region has the DNA TGTGCCAGCAGCGGACATGGCTGGGGCAATCAGCCCCAGCATTTT. Protein sequence: CASSGHGWGNQPQHF. The V and J genes are TRBV2 and TRBJ1-5; possibly TRBD1 for D (5 bases). Per germline, CDR1 SNHLY and CDR2 FYNNEI. CDR3 size: 15 residues. V lost 6 bases and J 2 bases, leaving 14 bases between the germline ends. The complete variable domain, with remaining parts taken from reference TRBV2 and TRBJ1-5, reads EPEVTQTPSHQVTQMGQEVILRCVPISNHLYFYWYRQILGQKVEFLVSFYNNEISEKSEIFDDQFSVERPDGSNFTLKIRSTKLEDSAMYFCASSGHGWGNQPQHFGDGTRLSIL.

The CDR3 sequence is CASSVRFREAFF. The CDR3 coding sequence is TGTGCCAGCAGTGTTCGATTCAGAGAAGCTTTCTTT. The chain links TRBV2 to TRBJ1-1, with no clear D. CDR1 is SNHLY and CDR2 is FYNNEI in the germline V gene. V dropped 4 bases and J dropped 8 bases, with 11 bases sitting between them. The CDR3 is 12 residues long.

The rearrangement uses TRBV11-2 and TRBJ2-7, with D possibly matching TRBD1 (5 bases). Deletions cut 6 bases from V and 3 bases from J, with 18 bases between. Germline-derived CDR1 and CDR2 are SGHAT and FQNNGV. The CDR3 is 15 amino acids. The CDR3 DNA reads as TGTGCCAGCAGGTCTCTCTGTGGACAATTCTACGAGCAGTACTTC. Its translation is CASRSLCGQFYEQYF. Drawing the rest from reference TRBV11-2 and TRBJ2-7, the complete variable domain is EAGVAQSPRYKIIEKRQSVAFWCNPISGHATLYWYQQILGQGPKLLIQFQNNGVVDDSQLPKDRFSAERLKGVDSTLKIQPAKLEDSAVYLCASRSLCGQFYEQYFGPGTRLTVT.

Many counts were recorded for this clonotype. The gene calls are TRBV14 and TRBJ1-1, with unresolved D. The V and J ends lost 4 bases and 1 base respectively, with 10 bases between them. The CDR3 covers 14 residues. Germline V CDR1 and CDR2: SGHDN, FVKESK. The CDR3 protein is CASSLHPTNTEAFF. In DNA, the CDR3 is TGTGCCAGCAGCCTACATCCCACGAACACTGAAGCTTTCTTT.

Only a few counts were recorded for this clonotype. V and J are TRBV18 and TRBJ2-3; D is unclear. The CDR3 contains 17 residues. Trimming cost V 2 bases and J 0 bases, with 15 bases left between them. Germline V gene lookup returns CDR1 KGHSH and CDR2 LQKENI. The CDR3 DNA reads TGTGCCAGCTCACCAGGAGACAAGGTCATTAGCACAGATACGCAGTATTTT. Protein sequence: CASSPGDKVISTDTQYF.

This clonotype was seen repeatedly, ten times or more. J is TRBJ1-1 and V is TRBV4-2; maybe TRBD1 (5 bases). Between the trimmed V and J ends, which lost 0 bases and 0 bases, there was a span of 14 bases. The CDR3 consists of 17 residues. Germline V gene sequence: CDR1 LGHNA, CDR2 YNFKEQ. CDR3 sequence reads: CASSQDPRDGVNTEAFF. Written as DNA, the CDR3 is TGTGCCAGCAGCCAAGACCCCAGGGACGGGGTGAACACTGAAGCTTTCTTT.